The 32 T cell receptor beta chains presented below share a single source sample, sequenced in a study of cytotoxic CD8 clonotypes in ibrutinib-treated CLL (TCRdb year 2021). Libraries were built with the immunoSEQ multiplex PCR assay. TCRdb obtained this table from immuneACCESS and retained in-frame rearrangements with V and J assigned. These tables miss some clones; where compared with another copy, unresolved V genes account for less than half of the shortfall, and the remainder is unexplained. Present in this sample are about 300,000 clones, 65% to 85% of which were seen just once. The ten largest account for about 5.3% of the sample. In light of the paper, this sample's time point label describes: progressive disease on ibrutinib. The specimen was PBMCs, collected at disease progression, from a patient treated with ibrutinib. The receptors were sampled from a human donor with chronic lymphocytic leukemia.

The V gene is TRBV9, the J gene TRBJ2-1, with D possibly being TRBD1 or TRBD2 (7 bases each). CDR1 and CDR2 from the germline V gene are SGDLS and YYNGEE. Trimming left V 4 bases short and J 7 bases short, with 18 bases between. This CDR3 region has 15 residues. CDR3 region: CASSPGGGSANEQFF. The CDR3 DNA sequence: TGTGCCAGCAGCCCAGGGGGGGGTTCGGCGAATGAGCAGTTCTTC.

The gene calls are TRBV11-2 and TRBJ2-5; the match to TRBD1 covers 7 bases. The trim removed 5 bases at V and 7 bases at J, leaving 7 bases unmatched. The length of the CDR3 is 13 residues. Germline loops: CDR1 SGHAT, CDR2 FQNNGV. In DNA, the CDR3 is TGTGCCAGCAGCCAAGACAGGGACGCGACCCAGTACTTC. It specifies CASSQDRDATQYF.

The chain recombines TRBV2 with TRBJ1-1; D is uncertain. Between the trimmed V and J ends, which lost 9 bases and 4 bases, there was a span of 9 bases. The CDR3 consists of 11 residues. Germline CDR1 reads SNHLY; CDR2 reads FYNNEI. In nucleotides, the CDR3 is TGTGCCAGGCGGGAGGGCACTGAAGCTTTCTTT. It specifies CARREGTEAFF.

The chain recombines TRBV10-3 with TRBJ1-2; D call uncertain. CDR3 size: 14 residues. CDR1 is ENHRY, CDR2 SYGVKD, per germline. Trimming took 0 bases from V and 4 from J, leaving 9 bases between them. CDR3 in DNA: TGTGCCATCAGTGAGTCGACCTTCCCCTATGGCTACACCTTC. This sequence encodes CAISESTFPYGYTF.

This chain connects TRBV7-6 to TRBJ2-2, with 8 positions matching TRBD2. V was pared by 2 bases and J by 1 base, with 6 bases of the junction left unmatched. CDR1 is SGHVS, CDR2 FNYEAQ, per germline. The CDR3 length is 17 residues. This CDR3 is CASSLIPLAGNTGELFF. The DNA for the CDR3 is TGTGCCAGCAGCTTAATCCCGCTAGCGGGGAACACCGGGGAGCTGTTTTTT.

The V gene is TRBV7-9, the J gene TRBJ1-1; D remains unclear. Germline CDR1 is SEHNR and CDR2 is FQNEAQ (reference sequence). Trimming shortened V by 5 bases and J by 1 base, and 8 bases separated the two germline ends. The CDR3 is made up of 13 amino acids. The CDR3 DNA is TGTGCCAGCAGCGCGAAGCCGAACACTGAAGCTTTCTTT. Translating gives CASSAKPNTEAFF.

The chain recombines TRBV5-1 with TRBJ1-1; a weak D match, TRBD1 (5 bases). Germline assignment: CDR1 SGHRS and CDR2 YFSETQ. Trimming cost V 0 bases and J 1 base, with 10 bases left between them. The CDR3 extends over 15 amino acids. The CDR3 reads CASSLEGPGNTEAFF. The DNA of the CDR3 is TGCGCCAGCAGCTTGGAGGGGCCCGGGAACACTGAAGCTTTCTTT.

This chain links TRBV29-1 with TRBJ2-7, with 8 nucleotides matching TRBD1. Germline CDR1 reads SQVTM; CDR2 reads ANQGSEA. J gave up 2 bases and V 6 bases, and 9 bases lay outside the gene matches. CDR3 length equals 14 residues. CDR3: CSVGPGQAPYEQYF. CDR3 bases: TGCAGCGTGGGACCGGGACAGGCCCCCTACGAGCAGTACTTC.

This clone was seen once. The chain couples TRBV6-6 to TRBJ2-1; D call uncertain. Per the germline V gene, CDR1 is MNHNY and CDR2 is SVGAGI (reference sequence). This CDR3 has 14 amino acids. Trimming took 6 bases from V and 0 from J, leaving 9 bases between them. The CDR3 DNA sequence: TGTGCCAGCAGCTGGGGAAGCTCCTACAATGAGCAGTTCTTC. This encodes CASSWGSSYNEQFF.

The gene calls are TRBV2 and TRBJ2-3, with 11 bases fitting TRBD2. The V gene's germline CDR1 is SNHLY and CDR2 FYNNEI. This CDR3 is 19 amino acids long. V trimming: 0 bases; J trimming: 0 bases; junction bases outside the gene matches: 8. CDR3 amino acids: CASSEARLAGGLSTDTQYF. In DNA, the CDR3 is TGTGCCAGCAGTGAAGCTCGCCTAGCGGGGGGACTAAGCACAGATACGCAGTATTTT.

In its sample, this clone was seen once. This rearrangement joins TRBV2 to TRBJ2-5; D not resolved. Germline CDR1 and CDR2: SNHLY and FYNNEI. The CDR3 covers 11 residues. V lost 7 bases and J 0 bases, leaving 3 bases between the germline ends. The CDR3 sequence: CASKNQETQYF. The CDR3 DNA is TGTGCCAGCAAGAACCAAGAGACCCAGTACTTC.

Written as DNA, the CDR3 is TGTGCCACCAGCCCCACCGTCGGGGTCAGAGAGCAGTACTTC. Amino acid sequence: CATSPTVGVREQYF. The J gene is TRBJ2-7, the V gene TRBV15; a weak D match, TRBD2 (5 bases). The germline CDR1 and CDR2 sequences are LNHNV and YYDKDF (reference sequence). V gave up 5 bases and J gave up 7 bases, with 18 bases separating them. The CDR3 is 14 residues long. The full variable domain, rest sourced from reference TRBV15 and TRBJ2-7, is DAMVIQNPRYQVTQFGKPVTLSCSQTLNHNVMYWYQQKSSQAPKLLFHYYDKDFNNEADTPDNFQSRRPNTSFCFLDIRSPGLGDTAMYLCATSPTVGVREQYFGPGTRLTVT.

V and J are TRBV2 and TRBJ2-2; the match to TRBD2 covers 9 bases. Trimming took 7 bases from V and 0 from J; bases not matched to a gene: 3. Per germline, CDR1 SNHLY and CDR2 FYNNEI. There are 15 residues in the CDR3. CDR3 in amino acids: CASTRLAANTGELFF. CDR3 in DNA: TGTGCCAGCACGCGACTAGCGGCGAACACCGGGGAGCTGTTTTTT.

The chain employs TRBV2 and TRBJ1-2, with D perhaps TRBD1 (6 bases). Trimming took 6 bases from V and 2 from J, leaving 13 bases between them. Germline CDR1 is SNHLY and CDR2 is FYNNEI. The CDR3 is made up of 14 amino acids. CDR3 bases: TGTGCCAGCAGGAAGGGGGGCCCAAACTATGGCTACACCTTC. Translating gives CASRKGGPNYGYTF.

This chain links TRBV7-8 with TRBJ1-4; the match to TRBD1 covers 10 bases. The V gene's germline CDR1 is SGHVS and CDR2 FQNEAQ. V shed 5 bases, J shed 8 bases, and the junction held 8 bases outside the gene matches. The CDR3 has 15 amino acids. CDR3 DNA sequence: TGTGCCAGCAGCCCCCGGGACAGGGGTAGGGAAAAACTGTTTTTT. It is translated as CASSPRDRGREKLFF.

The genes are TRBV5-1 and TRBJ1-5, with D perhaps TRBD1 (5 bases). The CDR3 has 13 residues. The ends were cut back, 2 bases at V and 5 bases at J, with 8 bases in the middle. CDR1 and CDR2 from the germline V gene are SGHRS and YFSETQ. The CDR3 reads CASSFDSHQPQHF. CDR3 coding DNA: TGCGCCAGCAGCTTCGACAGCCATCAGCCCCAGCATTTT.

The genes are TRBV5-4 and TRBJ2-3, with D possibly TRBD2 on 7 matching bases. V lost 0 bases, J lost 1 base, and 21 bases lay in between. This CDR3 is built from 19 residues. Germline CDR1 reads SGHNT; CDR2 reads YYREEE (reference sequence). In DNA form, the CDR3 reads TGTGCCAGCAGCTTGGCCTGGCTGGGGGGGCGTCCGGGCACAGATACGCAGTATTTT. This codes for CASSLAWLGGRPGTDTQYF.

V and J are TRBV25-1 and TRBJ2-7, with D perhaps given as TRBD1 or TRBD2 (5 bases each). Germline V gene lookup returns CDR1 MGHDK and CDR2 SYGVNS. Trimming removed 0 bases at V and 2 bases at J, with 14 bases between. The CDR3 runs 16 residues. The DNA for the CDR3 is TGTGCCAGCAGTGAATATCTTGGGGGACGGACCTACGAGCAGTACTTC. This sequence encodes CASSEYLGGRTYEQYF.

The chain combines TRBV19 with TRBJ2-7, with 8 bases fitting TRBD1. The CDR3 loop spans 17 amino acids. The V gene's germline CDR1 is LNHDA and CDR2 SQIVND (reference sequence). V lost 2 bases to trimming and J lost 0 bases; unmatched junction nucleotides: 9. The CDR3 DNA is TGTGCCAGTAGTATATCCCAGGTAGGACAGGGCTCCTACGAGCAGTACTTC. This encodes CASSISQVGQGSYEQYF.

The chain is built from TRBV7-2 and TRBJ2-5; D possibly corresponds to TRBD2 (5 bases). V was pared by 5 bases and J by 2 bases, with 12 bases between. Germline CDR1 reads SGHTA; CDR2 reads FQGNSA. The CDR3 spans 14 residues. The CDR3 loop reads CASSTPGKQETQYF. CDR3 DNA sequence: TGTGCCAGCAGCACTCCCGGGAAGCAAGAGACCCAGTACTTC.

Notes on this clone: The junction shows a germline mismatch at one end, possibly a read error. V gene TRBV6-5 combines with J gene TRBJ1-2; 7 bases fit TRBD1. This CDR3 region has 15 residues. Germline V gene data show CDR1 as MNHEY and CDR2 as SVGAGI. The CDR3 DNA sequence: TGTGCCAGCAGCTACTCGCAGGGGGCTAACTATGGCTACACCTTC. Translated: CASSYSQGANYGYTF.

The chain is built from TRBV6-5 and TRBJ2-1; weak D call: TRBD2 (5 bases). The CDR3 contains 15 residues. Trimming removed 5 bases from V and 0 bases from J, with 11 bases in between. Looked up from germline, CDR1 is MNHEY and CDR2 is SVGAGI. The DNA for the CDR3 is TGTGCCAGCAGTCCAACTAGTAGCTCCTACAATGAGCAGTTCTTC. This sequence encodes CASSPTSSSYNEQFF.

This sequence joins TRBV5-7 and TRBJ1-2; tentative D call: TRBD1 (5 bases). TRBV5-7 is reported as an ORF; its role is uncertain. The V and J ends lost 4 bases and 2 bases respectively, with 18 bases between them. CDR3 length: 16 amino acids. This CDR3 is CASSRLGCQGNYGYTF. The DNA for the CDR3 is TGTGCCAGCAGCCGTCTCGGTTGTCAGGGAAACTATGGCTACACCTTC.

The CDR3 region is CASSFARSSYNEQFF. The CDR3 nucleotides read TGTGCCAGCAGCTTCGCAAGGAGCTCCTACAATGAGCAGTTCTTC. The rearrangement joins TRBV11-2 to TRBJ2-1; D is uncertain. The CDR3 has 15 residues. The V end lost 3 bases, the J end lost 0 bases, and 9 bases lay between the germline ends. Germline V gives CDR1 SGHAT, CDR2 FQNNGV. The full variable domain, its missing parts supplied by reference TRBV11-2 and TRBJ2-1, is EAGVAQSPRYKIIEKRQSVAFWCNPISGHATLYWYQQILGQGPKLLIQFQNNGVVDDSQLPKDRFSAERLKGVDSTLKIQPAKLEDSAVYLCASSFARSSYNEQFFGPGTRLTVL.

This clone occurred a few times. J is TRBJ1-5 and V is TRBV19, with D unclear. Trimming removed 4 bases at V and 0 bases at J, with 7 bases between. Germline-derived CDR1 and CDR2 are LNHDA and SQIVND (reference sequence). This CDR3 has 14 amino acids. The CDR3 loop reads CASSRVYSNQPQHF. CDR3 sequence (DNA): TGTGCCAGTAGTAGGGTTTATAGCAATCAGCCCCAGCATTTT.

J is TRBJ1-4 and V is TRBV19; 7 positions agree with TRBD1. With 4 bases clipped from V and 6 bases from J, the junction kept 11 bases outside the gene matches. The CDR3 extends over 16 amino acids. Germline V lookup: CDR1 LNHDA, CDR2 SQIVND (reference sequence). The CDR3 nucleotides are TGTGCCAGTAGTACTACGAGACAGGGACGGCATGAAAAACTGTTTTTT. It encodes CASSTTRQGRHEKLFF. Drawing the rest from reference TRBV19 and TRBJ1-4, the complete variable domain is DGGITQSPKYLFRKEGQNVTLSCEQNLNHDAMYWYRQDPGQGLRLIYYSQIVNDFQKGDIAEGYSVSREKKESFPLTVTSAQKNPTAFYLCASSTTRQGRHEKLFFGSGTQLSVL.

The rearrangement links TRBV5-1 to TRBJ2-7; D may be TRBD2 (5 bases). Trimming removed 0 bases from V and 0 bases from J, with 13 bases in between. From germline, CDR1 is SGHRS and CDR2 YFSETQ. CDR3 size: 16 residues. For the CDR3, the DNA is TGCGCCAGCAGCTTGGTATCGGGAATTAACTCCTACGAGCAGTACTTC. Residues: CASSLVSGINSYEQYF.

The genes are TRBV28 and TRBJ2-7; D is tentatively TRBD1 or TRBD2 (5 bases each). Germline V CDR1 and CDR2: MDHEN, SYDVKM. The CDR3 contains 11 residues. Trimming removed 8 bases from V and 1 base from J, with 6 bases in between. The CDR3 loop is CASEGSYEQYF. DNA of the CDR3: TGTGCCAGCGAGGGGTCCTACGAGCAGTACTTC.

The J gene is TRBJ1-5, the V gene TRBV19, with D possibly being TRBD1 (5 bases). Trimming left V 6 bases short and J 4 bases short, with 19 bases between. Germline V CDR1 and CDR2: LNHDA, SQIVND (reference sequence). The CDR3 length is 16 residues. In DNA, the CDR3 is TGTGCCAGTAGCTCCAACGGGGCCCCACTGAATCAGCCCCAGCATTTT. This codes for CASSSNGAPLNQPQHF.

DNA for the CDR3: TGTGCTAGTGGTCTAGCGGGACTAGCGGGAGGTCCAGATACGCAGTATTTT. Translating gives CASGLAGLAGGPDTQYF. J is TRBJ2-3 and V is TRBV12-5; TRBD2 matches 15 bases. Germline-derived CDR1 and CDR2 are LGHNT and FRNRAP. The ends lost 5 bases at V and 4 bases at J; junction bases unmatched: 7. CDR3 size: 17 residues.

This clone was seen many times. This chain joins TRBV9 and TRBJ2-1, with unresolved D. V lost 3 bases and J 0 bases, leaving 4 bases between the germline ends. The CDR3 sequence is 13 residues long. Looked up from germline, CDR1 is SGDLS and CDR2 is YYNGEE. The CDR3 is CASSGISYNEQFF. In DNA, the CDR3 is TGTGCCAGCAGCGGAATCTCCTACAATGAGCAGTTCTTC.

The chain combines TRBV5-6 with TRBJ2-3; 12 bases are shared with TRBD2. Unmatched junction bases numbered 6, after V lost 5 bases and J lost 8 bases. CDR1 and CDR2 (germline): SGHDT, YYEEEE. CDR3 length: 14 amino acids. CDR3 sequence reads: CASRRLAGESTQYF. Written as DNA, the CDR3 is TGTGCCAGCAGGCGACTAGCGGGGGAGAGTACGCAGTATTTT.